This is a list of T cell receptor beta chains from one sample in a study of T cells in Graves' hyperthyroidism and ophthalmopathy. TCRdb analysed the multiplex PCR reads with MiXCR anew, one entry per CDR3 protein. This table holds some 340,000 distinct CDR3 sequences, approximately 15% found once. The specimen was blood. These receptors were collected from a woman in her forties with Graves' ophthalmopathy. Both conserved end residues are part of each CDR3. The D gene is left open where the match is weak. Not every row has a clone size; where given, it reads once, few, many or a size class.

CDR3 DNA,CDR3 protein,V gene,D gene,clone size,J gene
TGTGCCAGCAGCCATGGACTTTCCTACGAGCAGTACTTC,CASSHGLSYEQYF,TRBV3-1,NA,many,TRBJ2-7
TGTGCCAGCAGTCCTCAAACTTCAGGGGATTTCTCCTACGAGCAGTACTTC,CASSPQTSGDFSYEQYF,TRBV28,NA,many,TRBJ2-7
TGTGCCACCAGTGCCGTTAGCGGGGGGGATAAGTTCTTC,CATSAVSGGDKFF,TRBV24-1,TRBD2,many,TRBJ2-1
TGCGCCAGCAGCTTGGGAGGAAATCCAAACACCATATATTTT,CASSLGGNPNTIYF,TRBV5-1,NA,NA,TRBJ1-3
TGTGCCATCAGTGAGTGGGGACTAGCGGGAGATGGCTACGAGCAGTACTTC,CAISEWGLAGDGYEQYF,TRBV10-3,TRBD2,few,TRBJ2-7
TGCAGTGCTAGAGGGGGGCGGGGAACAGCGTCGGTAGGCTACGAGCAGTACTTC,CSARGGRGTASVGYEQYF,TRBV20-1,NA,many,TRBJ2-7
TGTGCCAGTAGTTCCTCGGGGACAGATCGGCTCTATGGCTACACCTTC,CASSSSGTDRLYGYTF,TRBV19,TRBD1,few,TRBJ1-2
TGTGCCAGCAGCTTACCCGGGACAGGGGCAATTGGCTACACCTTC,CASSLPGTGAIGYTF,TRBV7-2,TRBD1,many,TRBJ1-2
TGCAGTGCTAGAGATCGAAAGACAGGGGAGGGCCATGGCTACACCTTC,CSARDRKTGEGHGYTF,TRBV20-1,TRBD1,NA,TRBJ1-2
TGTGCCAGCAGCACAAAGGGAGAGGGTCATCAGCCCCAGCATTTT,CASSTKGEGHQPQHF,TRBV12-3/TRBV12-4,NA,many,TRBJ1-5
TGTGCCAGCAGCTTGGGGGGGCATCTCGGCACCGGGGAGCTGTTTTTT,CASSLGGHLGTGELFF,TRBV5-4,NA,NA,TRBJ2-2
TGTGCCACCAGTGAATCCTATCTTGGGGGAGCGTACAATGAGCAGTTCTTC,CATSESYLGGAYNEQFF,TRBV24-1,NA,few,TRBJ2-1
TGTGCCAGCAGTTTAGGGGGGGGAGGTAACCACGAGCAGTACTTC,CASSLGGGGNHEQYF,TRBV12-3/TRBV12-4,TRBD2,NA,TRBJ2-7
TGTGCCAGCAGTTTAGTGGGTCAGCCGGCTGGAAACACCATATATTTT,CASSLVGQPAGNTIYF,TRBV12-3/TRBV12-4,NA,many,TRBJ1-3
TGTGCCAGCAATTCGGCCTTTGGCTACACCTTC,CASNSAFGYTF,TRBV25-1,NA,many,TRBJ1-2
TGTGCCAGCAGTGACGGTTACCCCGCAGATACGCAGTATTTT,CASSDGYPADTQYF,TRBV6-4,NA,NA,TRBJ2-3
TGTGCCAGCAGCTTAGTGGTCACTGAAGCTTTCTTT,CASSLVVTEAFF,TRBV7-9,NA,many,TRBJ1-1
TGCAGTGCTACCTGGACTAGCGGGGGAGCAGATACGCAGTATTTT,CSATWTSGGADTQYF,TRBV20-1,TRBD2,many,TRBJ2-3
TGTGCCAGCAGCTCGTTAGGACAGGGGGCTCATGGCTACACCTTC,CASSSLGQGAHGYTF,TRBV7-2,TRBD1,many,TRBJ1-2
TGTGCCAGCACCCCACAGGGATATGGCTACACCTTC,CASTPQGYGYTF,TRBV2,NA,many,TRBJ1-2
TGTGCCAGCAGCCCGGGACAGGGGGCGTCTGGGGCCAACGTCCTGACTTTC,CASSPGQGASGANVLTF,TRBV5-5,TRBD1,NA,TRBJ2-6
TGTGCCAGCAGGGCACTAGCGGGTAACTCCTACGAGCAGTACTTC,CASRALAGNSYEQYF,TRBV6-1,TRBD2,few,TRBJ2-7
TGTGCCAGCAGCCGCCGCGGGCGGGAGGCGGCGAACACCGGGGAGCTGTTTTTT,CASSRRGREAANTGELFF,TRBV11-2,TRBD2,many,TRBJ2-2
TGCGCCAGCAGCCAGAAGGCGGGGCCCTACAATGAGCAGTTCTTC,CASSQKAGPYNEQFF,TRBV5-1,NA,NA,TRBJ2-1
TGTGCCAGCACCCCGTGGGGGAGAGACACCATATATTTT,CASTPWGRDTIYF,TRBV6-1,NA,many,TRBJ1-3
TGTGCCAGCAGCGTGGATGGTGGGTATGAGCAGTTCTTC,CASSVDGGYEQFF,TRBV9,NA,NA,TRBJ2-1
TGCAGCTTTGTGACGGGGCCCGGGGAGCTGTTTTTT,CSFVTGPGELFF,TRBV29-1,NA,NA,TRBJ2-2
TGTGCCAGCACTAACAGGGAGAAGAACACTGAAGCTTTCTTT,CASTNREKNTEAFF,TRBV2,NA,many,TRBJ1-1
TGCGCCAGCAGCTCGGGGGGGAGCACCGGGGAGCTGTTTTTT,CASSSGGSTGELFF,TRBV5-1,TRBD2,many,TRBJ2-2